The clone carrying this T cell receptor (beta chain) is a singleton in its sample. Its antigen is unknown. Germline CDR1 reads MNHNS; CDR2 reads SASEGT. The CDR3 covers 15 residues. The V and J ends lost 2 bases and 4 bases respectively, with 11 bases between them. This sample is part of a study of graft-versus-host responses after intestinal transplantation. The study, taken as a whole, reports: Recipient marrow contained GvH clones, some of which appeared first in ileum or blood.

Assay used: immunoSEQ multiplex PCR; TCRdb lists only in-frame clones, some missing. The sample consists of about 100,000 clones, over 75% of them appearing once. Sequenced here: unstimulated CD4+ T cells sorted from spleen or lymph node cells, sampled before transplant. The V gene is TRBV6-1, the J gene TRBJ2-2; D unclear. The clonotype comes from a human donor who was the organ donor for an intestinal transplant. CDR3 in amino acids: CASSESPLGTGELFF. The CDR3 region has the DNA TGTGCCAGCAGTGAATCTCCCCTTGGCACCGGGGAGCTGTTTTTT.